The sequence of this T cell receptor (beta chain) was determined in a study of cytomegalovirus exposure and HLA in healthy donors. Whole-study context: Tens of millions of unique TCR sequences came from HLA-typed donors in an early release.

The CDR3 has 15 residues. Germline CDR1 reads MNHEY; CDR2 reads SMNVEV (reference sequence). V was pared by 4 bases and J by 6 bases, with 7 bases of the junction left unmatched. The PCR employed 60 Vbeta primers together with 13 Jbeta primers. Authors' data handling: In a later analysis, 60 million to 90 million unique TCR beta chains included roughly 11 million shared by two or more donors. Only in-frame clones appear in the TCRdb table, and some are missing; sequencing was by immunoSEQ multiplex PCR. Clone size and V and J calls were adopted from that table, with D and trimming inferred from the DNA. The sample has 98,000 or so clones; roughly four fifths are singletons.

The genes are TRBV27 and TRBJ2-7; 12 bases map to TRBD2. This clonotype was obtained from a human donor in good health. Material for sequencing was PBMCs. The CDR3 spells CASSSGLAGLFEQYF. The CDR3 DNA reads TGTGCCAGCAGTTCGGGACTAGCGGGTCTGTTCGAGCAGTACTTC.